This entry describes one T cell receptor (beta chain). This record comes from a study of blood T cells in healthy people across ages. Overall study context: Capture by template switching was about one barcoded beta molecule per two T cells.

A J-beta primer mix and a sample-barcoded 5' primer were used in a second PCR of roughly 6 to 12 cycles. TCRdb ran MiXCR on the 5' RACE reads and lists one entry per CDR3 protein. The sample has roughly 700,000 distinct CDR3 sequences; around 25% are singletons. Germline CDR1 is DFQATT and CDR2 is SNEGSKA (reference sequence). Trimming left V 3 bases short and J 9 bases short, with 18 bases between. There are 13 residues in the CDR3. These data were likewise used in another study, on T cells of mothers and their children.

The TCR was taken from a boy between 10 and 17 years old in good health. Sequences were obtained from blood. The chain recombines TRBV20-1 with TRBJ2-7, with D possibly being TRBD1 or TRBD2 (5 bases each). The CDR3 DNA follows: TGCAGTGCTAGCGGACTTGCCTGGGACGGGCAGTACTTC. Its protein product is CSASGLAWDGQYF.